Included here is one T cell receptor (beta chain) sequence, with context. Its antigen is undetermined. The genomic DNA of each subset was split evenly across several immunoSEQ plates. Measured with immunoSEQ multiplex PCR; TCRdb has only the in-frame clones, and not every one. The repertoire has roughly 590,000 clones, roughly 95% of them found once; the top ten carry 0.085% to 0.11%. CD45RO-negative, CCR7-positively selected cells formed the naive CD8 fraction, excluding terminally differentiated effector memory CD45RA+ cells. Caucasian adults living in Nashville, Tennessee, provided all samples. This sample stems from a study of shared clonotypes between healthy human individuals. Study as a whole: Each donor had three CD4 naive, three CD4 memory, two CD8 naive and one CD8 memory plate.

The junction had 8 bases not matched to a gene; V was cut back by 7 bases and J by 4 bases. CDR1 and CDR2 (germline): SNHLY, FYNNEI. This CDR3 is built from 15 residues. Overall study findings and caveats: A limitation of the genetic and exposure-history diversity represented arose from few donors.

The chain employs TRBV2 and TRBJ2-3; the match to TRBD1 covers 10 bases. The sequenced material came from naive CD8+ T cells sorted from blood. This sequence originates from a woman aged 25-40 years in good health. CDR3 protein: CASIGRDRGADTQYF. The CDR3 coding sequence is TGTGCCAGCATAGGAAGGGACAGGGGCGCAGATACGCAGTATTTT.